Sequencing of this T cell receptor (beta chain) was carried out in a study of blood T cell repertoires in COVID-19. Overall study: Samples came from the United States, Italy and Spain, spanning acute and convalescent COVID-19.

V was clipped by 0 bases and J by 6 bases; unmatched bases: 6. CDR3 length: 14 residues. CDR1 is SGHRS, CDR2 YFSETQ, per germline. Patients of the Seattle cohort, enrolled during active infection, were followed longitudinally. The repertoire was sequenced with immunoSEQ multiplex PCR; TCRdb's copy has only in-frame clones and lacks some. The sample lists 210,000 or so clones, about 83% occurring once. Sequencing was performed on peripheral blood. The clonotype comes from a woman in her thirties with COVID-19, enrolled during active disease. The chain uses TRBV5-1 and TRBJ2-7, with TRBD2 matching 7 bases. Here the CDR3 reads CASSLAGGEGEQYF. For the CDR3, the DNA is TGCGCCAGCAGCTTGGCCGGAGGGGAGGGCGAGCAGTACTTC. The entire variable domain, with the rest obtained from reference TRBV5-1 and TRBJ2-7, is as follows: KAGVTQTPRYLIKTRGQQVTLSCSPISGHRSVSWYQQTPGQGLQFLFEYFSETQRNKGNFPGRFSGRQFSNSRSEMNVSTLELGDSALYLCASSLAGGEGEQYFGPGTRLTVT.